This T cell receptor (beta chain) stems from a study of CD8 T cells in ankylosing spondylitis (dated by TCRdb to about 2017). Background for the entire study: To find TCR variants linked to disease, the study profiled T cell receptor beta repertoires in ankylosing spondylitis patients and healthy donors. Peripheral blood was sampled, and synovial fluid was additionally collected from ankylosing spondylitis patients. The full study cohort comprised 25 or so ankylosing spondylitis patients and some 110 healthy donors.

For sequencing, an Illumina HiSeq 2500 was employed. TCR beta libraries were prepared by quantitative 5'-RACE with molecular barcodes. Turning to the authors' computational methods: To identify disease-linked TCR variants, a new computational method was used, one built on a probabilistic model of VDJ rearrangement. TCRdb took the public reads, trimmed them with fastp at Q25, ran MiXCR for clone calling and kept in-frame beta chains. CDR3 protein sequences are deduplicated, and each keeps its most common genes and DNA. Here the V and J calls rest on TCRdb's processing, not on the authors' analysis. In all, the sample holds some 200,000 distinct CDR3 sequences, and roughly 20% of those were seen once. In total, the top ten clones hold approximately 4% of the sample. This clonotype was counted at least ten times. Its target antigen remains unknown. The input lacks base qualities; no much larger clone sits a single base away.

Summary of the overall study and its limitations: Blood from ankylosing spondylitis patients appeared to be characterized by a TCR beta motif composed of eight highly homologous amino acid variants. Significant enrichment of the disease-linked clones was reported in matched synovial fluid samples from ankylosing spondylitis patients. Some TCR beta motif variants had previously been reported in synovial fluid and blood of reactive arthritis patients, which suggested common disease-initiation mechanisms. In peripheral blood, the disease-linked clones were found at relatively low frequencies and had a CD8+ phenotype.

Cut back by 10 bases and 1 base, the V and J ends lie 13 bases apart. Taken from the germline V gene (reference sequence), the CDR1 and CDR2 loops are LNHDA and SQIVND. Including cysteine and phenylalanine, the CDR3 has 13 amino acids. Only the CDR3 DNA is retained, 39 bases long and in frame from the first base. This TCR was recovered from a male donor aged 5 to 29 with ankylosing spondylitis or in good health (not recorded which). Donor details come from another sample of the same person, matched by shared clones. Sequencing used blood, either unsorted or a sorted T cell fraction (not recorded which). The sequence links TRBV19 to TRBJ1-1, with the D gene too uncertain to name. The nucleotide sequence reads TGTGCCACAGAGAGGGTACGGAACACTGAAGCTTTCTTT. Translated, this gives CATERVRNTEAFF.